This TCR beta chain was captured by sequencing in a study of immune heterogeneity within non-small cell lung tumors (dated by TCRdb to the late 2010s). As for the study more broadly: By histology, a handful of squamous cell carcinomas, 10 to 11 non-squamous carcinomas and 1 tumor not otherwise specified were included. The study combined whole-exome sequencing, RNA-seq and TCR beta repertoire sequencing of multiple spatially distinct regions from each NSCLC tumor to examine intratumoral immune heterogeneity. Transcriptome data were available for just roughly 43 loci from around twelve patients, whereas TCR repertoire analysis spanned just over 55 tumor loci from under 18 patients. Neoantigen binding to each patient's HLA alleles was predicted with netMHCpan-3.0 for mutant peptides of 8 to 11 amino acids. The research as a whole found: Individual patients mostly had different high-frequency TCR beta clonotypes. Identical dominant CDR3B clonotypes recurred across loci within a patient, yet different tumor locations also harbored unique high-frequency clones. A statistically significant but moderate positive correlation (R approximately 0.34) was observed between local T-cell repertoire clonality and local tumor mutational burden.

To note about this clonotype: Its antigen target is currently unknown. Base qualities are not provided; no much larger clone lies one nucleotide away.

Genomic DNA was extracted from bulk tumor tissue and used as the TCR template, and 600 ng gDNA was amplified per sample. Multiple biopsies per primary tumor were taken during surgery, spaced as far apart as possible within the tumor mass. Patients in the study cohort, which was described as untreated, were newly diagnosed NSCLC cases going through curative surgery. The donor group was made up of 15 or so newly diagnosed non-small cell lung cancer patients undergoing surgery with curative intent. A couple of independent pathologists examined the resected tumor masses. Sequencing was performed only on DNA and RNA samples of high quality. The CDR3, from cysteine to phenylalanine, totals 13 residues. Only the CDR3 region is kept as DNA, spanning 39 bases read in frame from base 1. The V and J ends are trimmed by 6 bases and 9 bases, leaving 15 bases between them. The germline V gene (reference sequence) provides CDR1 LNHDA and CDR2 SQIVND.

The TCR beta CDR3 region was amplified with a multiplex PCR system whose first round ran for approximately 11 cycles using 32 V-gene forward primers and 13 J-gene reverse primers. A QIAGEN Multiplex PCR Kit was used for first-round PCR, and the primer sequences were filed in Chinese patent CN105087789A. Illumina universal primers were attached in a second round of PCR run with the Phusion High-Fidelity PCR Kit. Sequencing of the TCR libraries was done on the Illumina HiSeq X Ten platform in paired-end mode with a 151 bp read length. The study's processing was this. Reads lacking multiplex PCR primers were removed with Cutadapt, read pairs were merged with PEAR, and CDR3 regions were called with MiXCR default settings. Repertoire diversity was assessed by Shannon entropy, and clonality was calculated as one minus the Shannon entropy divided by the ln of the count of productive unique sequences. Clonotypes at a frequency of at least 0.5% were defined as dominant or high-frequency T-cell clones. TCRdb reanalyzed the raw reads on its own, using fastp at Q25 for trimming and MiXCR for clone calling, and kept in-frame beta chains. Every entry covers one CDR3 protein and lists the most common genes and DNA from its rows. These V and J calls are TCRdb output, not the study's own analysis. The sample includes roughly 4,500 distinct CDR3 sequences, with less than 30% observed a single time. The top ten hold roughly 12% of the sample.

The chain links TRBV19 with TRBJ1-5; the best D guess is TRBD1, with 6 bases matching. The sample consisted of lung tumor tissue. The receptor comes from a man between 60 and 70 years old with non-small cell lung cancer. The CDR3 protein: CASRDSSTRPQHF. The sequence in DNA is TGTGCCAGTAGGGACAGTTCGACTCGGCCCCAGCATTTT. The CDR3 plus the reference TRBV19 and TRBJ1-5 genes for the other parts give the full variable domain: DGGITQSPKYLFRKEGQNVTLSCEQNLNHDAMYWYRQDPGQGLRLIYYSQIVNDFQKGDIAEGYSVSREKKESFPLTVTSAQKNPTAFYLCASRDSSTRPQHFGDGTRLSIL.